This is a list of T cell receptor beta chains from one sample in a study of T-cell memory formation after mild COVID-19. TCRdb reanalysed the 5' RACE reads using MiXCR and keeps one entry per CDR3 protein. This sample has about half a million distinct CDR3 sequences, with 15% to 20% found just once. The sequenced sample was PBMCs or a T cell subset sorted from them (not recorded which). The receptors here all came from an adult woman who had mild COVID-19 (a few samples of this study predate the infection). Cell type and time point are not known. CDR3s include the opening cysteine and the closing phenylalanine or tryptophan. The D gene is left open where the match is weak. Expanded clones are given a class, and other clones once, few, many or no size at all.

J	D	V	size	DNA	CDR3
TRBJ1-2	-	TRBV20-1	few	TGCAGTGCTAGATCAGGGGACTATGGCTACACCTTC	CSARSGDYGYTF
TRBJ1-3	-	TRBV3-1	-	TGTGCCAGCAGAGAGAGGGGCTCTGGAAACACCATATATTTT	CASRERGSGNTIYF
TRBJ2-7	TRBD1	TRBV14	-	TGTGCCAGCAGCCCTATGCACAGGGGGCCATTGTCAGCTTACGAGCAGTACTTC	CASSPMHRGPLSAYEQYF
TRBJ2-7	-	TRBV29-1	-	TGCAGCGCGATCGGGACCGGAAATTACGAGCAGTACTTC	CSAIGTGNYEQYF
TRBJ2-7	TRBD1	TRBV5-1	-	TGCGCCAGCAGCTCATCTTACCAAGCTTTTTCCGGGACAGGGGGCTACGAGCAGTACTTC	CASSSSYQAFSGTGGYEQYF
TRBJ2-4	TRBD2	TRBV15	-	TGTGCCACCAGCAGAATGGCGGGGGGAGGAGACATTCAGTACTTC	CATSRMAGGGDIQYF
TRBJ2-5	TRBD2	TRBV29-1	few	TGCAGCGTCTGGGGGGGAGAGACCCAGTACTTC	CSVWGGETQYF
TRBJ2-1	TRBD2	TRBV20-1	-	TGCAGGGTTTTCGCGGGAGGGGTAGACAATGAGCAGTTCTTC	CRVFAGGVDNEQFF
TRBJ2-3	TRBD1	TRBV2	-	TGTGCCAGCAGTGAGCAGGGGGCGGTCGATACGCAGTATTTT	CASSEQGAVDTQYF
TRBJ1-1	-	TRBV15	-	TGTGCCACCAGCAGAGCCGGCATGAACACTGAAGCTTTCTTT	CATSRAGMNTEAFF
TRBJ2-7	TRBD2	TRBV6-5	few	TGTGCCAGCAGGGGAGGGACGGCCTACGAGCAGTACTTC	CASRGGTAYEQYF
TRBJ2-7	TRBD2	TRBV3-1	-	TGTGCCAGCAGCCAAGATCTAGTCGGATCTGCTAGCGGATACGAGCAGTACTTC	CASSQDLVGSASGYEQYF
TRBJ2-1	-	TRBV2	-	TGTGCCAGCAGTGTCAGGGCCCGTTACAATGAGCAGTTCTTC	CASSVRARYNEQFF